The 26 T cell receptor beta chains reported below all come from one sample, sequenced in a study of cytotoxic CD8 clonotypes in ibrutinib-treated CLL. Assay used: immunoSEQ multiplex PCR; TCRdb lists only in-frame clones, some missing. Of around 200,000 clones in the sample, roughly 65% are singletons; the top ten hold about 6.2%. This material consisted of PBMCs, taken after 12 months of ibrutinib treatment. The receptor source for this set is a human donor with chronic lymphocytic leukemia.

The V and J genes are TRBV6-5 and TRBJ2-7; 11 bases agree with TRBD2. Trimming removed 6 bases from V and 3 bases from J; junction bases left unmatched: 1. Germline lookup yields CDR1 MNHEY and CDR2 SVGAGI. The length of the CDR3 is 13 residues. The CDR3 coding sequence is TGTGCCAGCAGCGGGACTAGCGGCTACGAGCAGTACTTC. Translated: CASSGTSGYEQYF.

This CDR3 reads CATSRDPSQGASGNTIYF. The CDR3 DNA is TGTGCCACCAGCAGGGATCCCTCACAGGGGGCCTCTGGAAACACCATATATTTT. The chain combines TRBV15 with TRBJ1-3; TRBD1 agrees at 9 bases. The CDR3 spans 18 residues. Germline CDR1 and CDR2: LNHNV and YYDKDF (reference sequence). The V gene end was trimmed by 3 bases and the J gene end by 0 bases; junction bases not matched to a gene: 9. Looking up the rest from reference TRBV15 and TRBJ1-3 gives the full variable domain: DAMVIQNPRYQVTQFGKPVTLSCSQTLNHNVMYWYQQKSSQAPKLLFHYYDKDFNNEADTPDNFQSRRPNTSFCFLDIRSPGLGDTAMYLCATSRDPSQGASGNTIYFGEGSWLTVV.

This sequence joins TRBV5-8 and TRBJ2-2; tentative D call: TRBD2 (5 bases). The germline V and J ends were trimmed by 0 bases and 1 base, with 7 bases remaining between them. The CDR3 spans 15 residues. CDR1 and CDR2 from the germline V gene are SGHTS and YDEGEE. CDR3 amino acids: CASSLERENTGELFF. The CDR3 bases are TGTGCCAGCAGCTTGGAGAGGGAGAACACCGGGGAGCTGTTTTTT.

The V gene is TRBV30, the J gene TRBJ2-7; the D is unclear. The length of the CDR3 is 15 residues. CDR1 is GTSNPN and CDR2 is SVGIG in the germline V gene (reference sequence). Trimming left V 0 bases short and J 6 bases short, with 18 bases between. CDR3 region: CAWSVGKVSMSEQYF. Here the CDR3 DNA reads TGTGCCTGGAGTGTAGGAAAGGTCTCGATGAGCGAGCAGTACTTC.

The V and J genes are TRBV5-1 and TRBJ2-1; 10 bases agree with TRBD2. The CDR3 loop spans 15 amino acids. Germline lookup yields CDR1 SGHRS and CDR2 YFSETQ. J gave up 6 bases and V 4 bases, and 7 bases lay outside the gene matches. CDR3 protein: CASSVTSGVSNEQFF. CDR3 in DNA: TGCGCCAGCAGCGTCACTAGCGGGGTCAGCAATGAGCAGTTCTTC.

This chain uses TRBV28 with TRBJ2-7, with 8 bases that match TRBD2. The CDR3 sequence is 15 residues long. V lost 4 bases to trimming and J lost 3 bases; unmatched junction nucleotides: 8. The germline CDR1 and CDR2 sequences are MDHEN and SYDVKM. The CDR3 reads CASSSSSGSRYEQYF. The CDR3, as DNA: TGTGCCAGCAGTTCCTCCAGCGGGAGTCGCTACGAGCAGTACTTC.

This clone was picked up a small number of times. CDR3: CASSSTGNSNQPQHF. The CDR3 nucleotides are TGTGCCAGCAGTTCGACAGGGAATAGCAATCAGCCCCAGCATTTT. This sequence joins TRBV28 and TRBJ1-5; 7 bases align to TRBD1. CDR3 length: 15 residues. Germline V gene data show CDR1 as MDHEN and CDR2 as SYDVKM. After removal of 4 bases from V and 0 bases from J, the junction contained 3 bases not matched to a gene. Using reference TRBV28 and TRBJ1-5 for the parts outside the CDR3, the full variable domain is DVKVTQSSRYLVKRTGEKVFLECVQDMDHENMFWYRQDPGLGLRLIYFSYDVKMKEKGDIPEGYSVSREKKERFSLILESASTNQTSMYLCASSSTGNSNQPQHFGDGTRLSIL.

Concerning this clone: This sample also contains other DNA sequences that code for the same CDR3. The gene calls are TRBV5-6 and TRBJ2-5, with D hard to call. Trimming removed 0 bases from V and 1 base from J, with 10 bases in between. Germline CDR1 is SGHDT and CDR2 is YYEEEE. The CDR3 runs to 15 residues. CDR3 amino acids: CASSLGRSAQETQYF. In DNA form, the CDR3 reads TGTGCCAGCAGCTTGGGGCGCTCCGCCCAAGAGACCCAGTACTTC.

This clone was seen only a few times. The chain uses TRBV30 and TRBJ1-4, with a weak D call TRBD1 (5 bases). V was shortened by 4 bases and J by 6 bases, with 12 bases between the two germline ends. The germline gives CDR1 GTSNPN, CDR2 SVGIG (reference sequence). The CDR3 length is 13 residues. The CDR3, as DNA: TGTGCCTGGACCCACGGGACGGATGAAAAACTGTTTTTT. Amino acid sequence: CAWTHGTDEKLFF.

The V call is TRBV30, the J call TRBJ2-1, with 10 positions matching TRBD1. CDR1 is GTSNPN, CDR2 SVGIG, per germline (reference sequence). The CDR3 is made up of 13 amino acids. Trimming cost V 4 bases and J 6 bases; bases outside gene matches: 3. The CDR3 region is CAWNRDRGNEQFF. CDR3 DNA sequence: TGTGCCTGGAATAGGGACAGGGGCAATGAGCAGTTCTTC.

The rearrangement joins TRBV7-8 to TRBJ1-1; no firm D call. Trimming shortened V by 5 bases and J by 1 base, and 8 bases separated the two germline ends. The CDR3 spans 13 residues. Looked up from germline, CDR1 is SGHVS and CDR2 is FQNEAQ. The CDR3, as DNA: TGTGCCAGCAGCCGCCTGGCGAACACTGAAGCTTTCTTT. This translates into CASSRLANTEAFF.

In this sample, this clone turned up a few times. J is TRBJ1-1 and V is TRBV30; 7 nucleotides match TRBD1. CDR1 GTSNPN and CDR2 SVGIG come from the germline V gene (reference sequence). The CDR3 covers 14 residues. V shed 0 bases and J 4 bases; nucleotides not matched to a gene: 5. For the CDR3, the DNA is TGTGCCTGGAGTGTAGGGTACAGGGGCACTGAAGCTTTCTTT. This sequence encodes CAWSVGYRGTEAFF.

This clone turned up a few times. The gene calls are TRBV5-1 and TRBJ2-7, with a possible D match to TRBD1 (6 bases). CDR1 SGHRS and CDR2 YFSETQ come from the germline V gene. The CDR3 has 15 residues. V was pared by 4 bases and J by 7 bases, with 21 bases between. The CDR3 is CASSGSMSRGHEQYF. The CDR3 DNA sequence: TGCGCCAGCAGCGGGTCGATGTCGAGGGGACATGAGCAGTACTTC.

The chain links TRBV28 to TRBJ1-1; TRBD1 might be the D (6 bases). CDR1 is MDHEN, CDR2 SYDVKM, per germline. The CDR3 is 14 amino acids. Trimming cost V 10 bases and J 6 bases, with 21 bases left between them. CDR3 sequence reads: CATDGRGAYSEAFF. The CDR3 nucleotides read TGTGCCACCGATGGACGGGGGGCATACTCTGAAGCTTTCTTT.

V gene TRBV9 combines with J gene TRBJ2-3, with 10 positions matching TRBD2. Germline V gives CDR1 SGDLS, CDR2 YYNGEE. The CDR3 length is 16 residues. V trimming: 0 bases; J trimming: 3 bases; junction bases outside the gene matches: 4. The CDR3: CASSVDLSGGTDTQYF. The CDR3 nucleotides read TGTGCCAGCAGCGTAGACCTTAGCGGGGGGACAGATACGCAGTATTTT.

The gene calls are TRBV28 and TRBJ2-7; 7 nucleotides align to TRBD1. J lost 4 bases, V lost 3 bases, and 6 bases had no gene match. The germline CDR1 and CDR2 sequences are MDHEN and SYDVKM. CDR3 size: 14 residues. CDR3 nucleotide sequence: TGTGCCAGCAGTTTGTCCGGGACAGATTACGAGCAGTACTTC. Translated, it gives CASSLSGTDYEQYF.

This clone was counted a single time. The rearrangement links TRBV30 to TRBJ1-2; D might be TRBD1 (5 bases). CDR3 length: 14 residues. Germline lookup yields CDR1 GTSNPN and CDR2 SVGIG (reference sequence). Trimming removed 1 base at V and 6 bases at J, with 15 bases between. The DNA for the CDR3 is TGTGCCTGGAGTGCAGTGGTGTGGGGCGATGGCTACACCTTC. It yields the protein CAWSAVVWGDGYTF.

The V call is TRBV10-2, the J call TRBJ2-1; D is uncertain. Germline loops: CDR1 WSHSY, CDR2 SAAADI. The germline V and J ends were trimmed by 5 bases and 7 bases, with 21 bases remaining between them. CDR3 size: 16 residues. As DNA, the CDR3 is TGCGCCAGCAGTTCCTCACCTCGGCGCTTACGGAATGAGCAGTTCTTC. Encoded protein: CASSSSPRRLRNEQFF.

The chain has TRBV11-1 and TRBJ2-1, with no clear D. Germline CDR1 and CDR2: SGHAT and FQDESV (reference sequence). V lost 8 bases and J 0 bases, leaving 11 bases between the germline ends. The CDR3 loop spans 14 amino acids. The CDR3 sequence: CASGMLSSYNEQFF. CDR3 sequence (DNA): TGTGCCAGCGGTATGTTGAGCTCCTACAATGAGCAGTTCTTC.

The chain employs TRBV7-9 and TRBJ2-4, with D hard to call. V lost 5 bases and J 0 bases, leaving 8 bases between the germline ends. Germline CDR1 and CDR2: SEHNR and FQNEAQ (reference sequence). This CDR3 has 14 residues. As DNA, the CDR3 is TGTGCCAGCAGCCACGGCCCAGCCAAAAACATTCAGTACTTC. Protein product: CASSHGPAKNIQYF.

The chain recombines TRBV28 with TRBJ2-7, with 8 bases matching TRBD1. The V segment lost 2 bases and the J segment 8 bases; nucleotides outside the gene matches: 11. Germline CDR1 MDHEN, CDR2 SYDVKM. The CDR3 runs to 15 residues. CDR3 nucleotides: TGTGCCAGCAGTTTACCTCAGGGGGCAATGGAGAAGCAGTACTTC. It encodes CASSLPQGAMEKQYF.

The rearrangement links TRBV25-1 to TRBJ2-3, with a possible D match to TRBD2 (6 bases). Germline V gene sequence: CDR1 MGHDK, CDR2 SYGVNS. V was clipped by 5 bases and J by 6 bases, with 18 bases between them. The CDR3 length is 15 residues. The CDR3 here is CASSSRGMKLDTQYF. As DNA, the CDR3 is TGTGCCAGCAGTTCCCGGGGGATGAAGCTCGATACGCAGTATTTT.

This clone came up a few times. At one end the junction does not follow the germline gene, possibly because of a read error. The chain uses TRBV7-7 and TRBJ2-3; D gene unclear. The CDR3 loop spans 14 amino acids. Germline V gene data show CDR1 as SSHAT and CDR2 as FNYEAQ (reference sequence). The CDR3 sequence: CASSLTNFMDTQYF. The CDR3 DNA reads as TGTGCTAGCAGCTTAACAAATTTTATGGATACGCAGTATTTT.

The J gene is TRBJ1-3, the V gene TRBV7-2, with 8 bases identical to TRBD1. J lost 0 bases, V lost 3 bases, and 7 bases had no gene match. The CDR3 has 17 residues. Germline CDR1 SGHTA, CDR2 FQGNSA. DNA of the CDR3: TGTGCCAGCAGCTTTATCAAAACAGGGGGCTCTGGAAACACCATATATTTT. Its translation is CASSFIKTGGSGNTIYF.

This clone has more than one count but fewer than ten. V is TRBV4-1 and J is TRBJ2-1; D is undetermined. Germline V gives CDR1 MGHRA, CDR2 YSYEKL. V shed 0 bases and J shed 8 bases, with 8 bases lying between them. The CDR3 is 13 amino acids. CDR3 coding DNA: TGCGCCAGCAGCCAAGATGGGGAAGATGAGCAGTTCTTC. This translates into CASSQDGEDEQFF.

Only one count was recorded for this clone. This sequence joins TRBV4-3 and TRBJ1-2; 7 bases align to TRBD1. J was trimmed by 5 bases and V by 0 bases; bases with no gene match: 6. The CDR3 is made up of 15 amino acids. The germline V gene has CDR1 LGHNA and CDR2 YSLEER. This CDR3 reads CASSQDTGRGYGYTF. CDR3 sequence (DNA): TGCGCCAGCAGCCAAGATACGGGCAGGGGGTATGGCTACACCTTC.